This TCR beta chain came from a study of T cells expressing NK-cell markers (dated by TCRdb to about 2020). Study-level background: About eight donors provided sorted CD3+CD56+NKG2C+, CD3+CD56+NKG2C- and CD3+CD56-NKG2C+ T-cell subsets, whose TCR beta-chain repertoires were profiled. Among the eight sequenced donors, seven were HCMV-seropositive and one was HCMV-seronegative. The libraries were sequenced on Illumina HiSeq 2000/2500, MiSeq or NextSeq, producing 2 x 150 bp reads. All eight donors whose samples were sequenced were randomly selected healthy volunteers, three of them men and five women.

A note on this clonotype: Its cognate antigen has yet to be identified.

HCMV-specific IgG was detected in serum with a commercial ELISA kit to determine HCMV serostatus. Peripheral blood mononuclear cells were isolated from blood by Ficoll density gradient centrifugation. As encoded in the germline V gene (reference sequence), CDR1 is DFQATT while CDR2 is SNEGSKA. Including the terminal cysteine and phenylalanine, the CDR3 comprises 15 residues. No DNA accompanies this entry. What the authors observed across the whole study: In roughly 6 donors, the dominant CD3+CD56+NKG2C+ clonotypes were found to rank among the top 10 CD8+ clonotypes and to make up 1.0-7.0% of CD8+ T cells. Whether the expanded NKG2C-expressing T cell clones were specific for HCMV antigens remained unclear. Those dominant clonotypes were again the most abundant among CD3+CD56-NKG2C+ cells in a few donors, at about 25-65%.

Sequenced on an Illumina HiSeq 2000. The TCR beta cDNA libraries were made using 5'RACE template switching, a step that added both a universal primer site and unique molecular identifiers. cDNA synthesis was primed from the TCR beta constant segment, followed by two successive PCR amplification steps. On the study's bioinformatics: MIGEC was used to demultiplex reads and group the reads by UMI, and MiTCR was used to assemble and quantify clonotypes. To exclude erroneous sequences, any TCR cDNA sequence not supported by at least two reads was discarded. The tcR package was used for downstream repertoire analysis, with clonotypes matched between fractions based on CDR3 nucleotide sequence plus V segment. VDJmatch was used to annotate antigen specificity against VDJdb, with one amino acid substitution in CDR3 permitted. After reprocessing by TCRdb, each CDR3 protein sequence is one entry, and no DNA is given. The V and J calls here are based on TCRdb, not the publication. The sample's clone listing holds 250,000 to 300,000 distinct CDR3 sequences. The ten most abundant clones make up about 4% of the sample.

This TCR came from a woman aged 18 to 75 in good health. Sequencing was carried out using blood T cells: a sorted CD56 or NKG2C T cell subset, CD4+ or CD8+ T cells, or bulk PBMC T cells (not recorded which). The V and J genes are TRBV20-1 and TRBJ2-7; TCRdb's D call of TRBD2 is untestable without DNA. The CDR3 is CSASETGTSDYEQYF.